These 25 T cell receptor beta chains came from one sample sequenced in a study of CD8 T cells in ankylosing spondylitis. General observations from the study: In ankylosing spondylitis blood, a motif of roughly 8 highly homologous TCR beta variants appeared characteristic.

TCRdb used MiXCR to reprocess the 5' RACE reads, holding one entry per CDR3 protein. The table lists 700,000 to 1,000,000 distinct CDR3 sequences, about an eighth of them singletons, with about 0.49% in the top ten. These receptors have no identified antigens. Sequencing was done on a sample of blood, either unsorted or a sorted T cell fraction (not recorded which). The source of these receptors is a male donor with ankylosing spondylitis.

There are a few counts of this clonotype. This chain links TRBV20-1 with TRBJ2-1; 7 bases map to TRBD2. J lost 3 bases, V lost 1 base, and 3 bases had no gene match. Germline V CDR1 and CDR2: DFQATT, SNEGSKA (reference sequence). This CDR3 has 14 amino acids. Here the CDR3 reads CSARVREIYNEQFF. CDR3 nucleotide sequence: TGCAGTGCTAGAGTGCGGGAGATCTACAATGAGCAGTTCTTC.

This clonotype has just a few counts. The chain is built from TRBV10-3 and TRBJ2-2; D not certain. Germline assignment: CDR1 ENHRY and CDR2 SYGVKD. The ends were cut back, 2 bases at V and 3 bases at J, with 7 bases in the middle. This CDR3 spans 14 amino acids. In nucleotides, the CDR3 is TGTGCCATCAGTGAGGGTGTTGACACCGGGGAGCTGTTTTTT. This gives the protein CAISEGVDTGELFF.

This clonotype was seen a handful of times. The chain combines TRBV12-3 or TRBV12-4 with TRBJ1-2; 7 bases line up with TRBD1. This CDR3 region has 14 residues. The V gene end was trimmed by 8 bases and the J gene end by 6 bases; junction bases not matched to a gene: 12. This chain's CDR3 is CASGPTGVLDGYTF. The CDR3 DNA reads as TGTGCCAGCGGTCCCACAGGGGTTTTGGATGGCTACACCTTC.

The rearrangement uses TRBV6-2 or TRBV6-3 and TRBJ1-1; TRBD1 might be the D (5 bases). Germline values: CDR1 MNHEY, CDR2 SVGEGT. CDR3 length equals 14 residues. Deletions cut 2 bases from V and 3 bases from J, with 10 bases between. In DNA form, the CDR3 reads TGTGCCAGCAGTTACGGGGGGGGGTACACTGAAGCTTTCTTT. The encoded protein is CASSYGGGYTEAFF.

Many counts were recorded for this clonotype. This chain joins TRBV5-6 and TRBJ1-1; TRBD1 matches at 7 bases. The CDR3 sequence is 14 residues long. Germline CDR1 is SGHDT and CDR2 is YYEEEE. The trim removed 4 bases at V and 3 bases at J, leaving 6 bases unmatched. The CDR3 protein is CASSRDRVDTEAFF. The CDR3 DNA sequence: TGTGCCAGCAGCCGAGACAGGGTGGACACTGAAGCTTTCTTT.

The chain couples TRBV10-3 to TRBJ1-5; D is undetermined. Trimming took off 4 bases at V and 3 bases at J, with 4 bases between the two ends. Germline V gene lookup returns CDR1 ENHRY and CDR2 SYGVKD. This CDR3 is built from 12 residues. In DNA, the CDR3 is TGTGCCATCAGTGGGGCCAATCAGCCCCAGCATTTT. This gives the protein CAISGANQPQHF.

This clonotype appeared many times. The chain carries TRBV28 and TRBJ1-5; TRBD1 is a possible D gene (6 bases). V was trimmed by 6 bases and J by 1 base, leaving 13 bases between them. CDR1 and CDR2 from the germline V gene are MDHEN and SYDVKM. This CDR3 spans 15 amino acids. The chain's CDR3 is CASSPGHRSNQPQHF. CDR3 sequence (DNA): TGTGCCAGCAGCCCGGGACACCGAAGCAATCAGCCCCAGCATTTT.

The chain joins TRBV9 to TRBJ2-3; 7 bases are shared with TRBD1. Trimming removed 2 bases from V and 4 bases from J; junction bases left unmatched: 4. This CDR3 is 14 amino acids long. Germline V gene lookup returns CDR1 SGDLS and CDR2 YYNGEE. The CDR3 loop reads CASSVTGVADTQYF. In nucleotides, the CDR3 is TGTGCCAGCAGCGTTACAGGGGTCGCAGATACGCAGTATTTT. The entire variable domain, with the rest obtained from reference TRBV9 and TRBJ2-3, is as follows: DSGVTQTPKHLITATGQRVTLRCSPRSGDLSVYWYQQSLDQGLQFLIQYYNGEERAKGNILERFSAQQFPDLHSELNLSSLELGDSALYFCASSVTGVADTQYFGPGTRLTVL.

The chain recombines TRBV28 with TRBJ2-7, with 11 bases identical to TRBD1. The CDR3 sequence is 15 residues long. Per germline, CDR1 MDHEN and CDR2 SYDVKM. After removal of 5 bases from V and 2 bases from J, the junction contained 5 bases not matched to a gene. This CDR3 is CASSTPGQGAYEQYF. CDR3 DNA: TGTGCCAGCAGTACACCGGGACAGGGGGCCTACGAGCAGTACTTC.

This clonotype was observed at least ten times. The V and J genes are TRBV5-6 and TRBJ1-1; D may be TRBD1 (5 bases). There are 16 residues in the CDR3. Trimming removed 1 base from V and 1 base from J, with 14 bases in between. Germline V CDR1 and CDR2: SGHDT, YYEEEE. The CDR3 reads CASSLHQGSRNTEAFF. In DNA form, the CDR3 reads TGTGCCAGCAGCTTGCACCAGGGATCAAGGAACACTGAAGCTTTCTTT.

There are many counts of this clonotype. The chain carries TRBV12-3 or TRBV12-4 and TRBJ2-3, with D possibly matching TRBD2 (6 bases). The CDR3 runs 16 residues. Trimming removed 4 bases at V and 1 base at J, with 15 bases between. The CDR3 DNA reads TGTGCCAGCAGTTCATTAAGGGACTTTGGCACAGATACGCAGTATTTT. This translates into CASSSLRDFGTDTQYF.

The chain uses TRBV24-1 and TRBJ2-5; 11 nucleotides match TRBD2. Germline lookup yields CDR1 KGHDR and CDR2 SFDVKD. The CDR3 length is 13 residues. Trimming took 6 bases from V and 5 from J; bases not matched to a gene: 1. The CDR3 reads CATSPSGRETQYF. The CDR3 DNA sequence: TGTGCCACCAGTCCTAGCGGGAGGGAGACCCAGTACTTC.

This chain connects TRBV15 to TRBJ2-2; D call uncertain. The V end lost 4 bases, the J end lost 4 bases, and 7 bases lay between the germline ends. Germline CDR1 and CDR2: LNHNV and YYDKDF (reference sequence). This CDR3 contains 13 residues. CDR3 sequence reads: CATSIVRTGELFF. The CDR3 bases are TGTGCCACCAGCATTGTGCGCACCGGGGAGCTGTTTTTT. The entire variable domain, with the rest obtained from reference TRBV15 and TRBJ2-2, is as follows: DAMVIQNPRYQVTQFGKPVTLSCSQTLNHNVMYWYQQKSSQAPKLLFHYYDKDFNNEADTPDNFQSRRPNTSFCFLDIRSPGLGDTAMYLCATSIVRTGELFFGEGSRLTVL.

The chain has TRBV28 and TRBJ2-5; 8 bases line up with TRBD2. CDR1 MDHEN and CDR2 SYDVKM come from the germline V gene. The junction had 7 bases not matched to a gene; V was cut back by 3 bases and J by 4 bases. The CDR3 loop spans 15 amino acids. This CDR3 is CASSLPSGGVETQYF. The CDR3 coding sequence is TGTGCCAGCAGTTTGCCATCCGGGGGGGTAGAGACCCAGTACTTC.

This chain joins TRBV20-1 and TRBJ2-7, with D possibly being TRBD1 or TRBD2 (6 bases each). The CDR3 totals 13 residues. Germline values: CDR1 DFQATT, CDR2 SNEGSKA (reference sequence). V lost 3 bases, J lost 3 bases, and 12 bases lay in between. CDR3 bases: TGCAGTGCTAGGGGGGGACACCACTACGAGCAGTACTTC. This gives the protein CSARGGHHYEQYF.

The chain has TRBV6-5 and TRBJ1-1; 7 bases are shared with TRBD1. V gave up 4 bases and J gave up 3 bases; unmatched junction bases: 8. Looked up from germline, CDR1 is MNHEY and CDR2 is SVGAGI. The CDR3 loop spans 15 amino acids. The CDR3 reads CASSFRRGSDTEAFF. In DNA form, the CDR3 reads TGTGCCAGCAGTTTTCGCAGGGGGAGTGACACTGAAGCTTTCTTT.

This clonotype occurred a few times. The chain uses TRBV9 and TRBJ2-1, with D possibly TRBD1 on 6 matching bases. With 3 bases removed from V and 0 bases from J, the gap between germline ends came to 13 bases. The CDR3 length is 16 residues. Germline lookup yields CDR1 SGDLS and CDR2 YYNGEE. The CDR3 DNA sequence: TGTGCCAGCAGCGCACAGGGTCTTAGCTCCTACAATGAGCAGTTCTTC. Translation gives CASSAQGLSSYNEQFF.

The chain recombines TRBV20-1 with TRBJ2-7; maybe TRBD1 (6 bases). The CDR3 totals 14 residues. CDR1 is DFQATT and CDR2 is SNEGSKA in the germline V gene (reference sequence). V was trimmed by 1 base and J by 4 bases, leaving 14 bases between them. The chain's CDR3 is CSARVGRGSYEQYF. The CDR3 DNA sequence: TGCAGTGCTAGAGTAGGCAGGGGCTCTTACGAGCAGTACTTC.

The chain joins TRBV10-3 to TRBJ2-3; 7 bases are shared with TRBD2. V shed 10 bases and J 0 bases; nucleotides not matched to a gene: 13. In germline, CDR1 is ENHRY, CDR2 SYGVKD. The CDR3 is 16 amino acids. CDR3 sequence: CATAPGGARSTDTQYF. DNA of the CDR3: TGTGCCACCGCCCCGGGAGGAGCGCGTAGCACAGATACGCAGTATTTT.

This chain links TRBV9 with TRBJ1-2; D not certain. This CDR3 has 15 amino acids. V dropped 4 bases and J dropped 6 bases, with 19 bases sitting between them. CDR1 is SGDLS and CDR2 is YYNGEE in the germline V gene. CDR3 region: CASSPPLGKGNGYTF. In DNA, the CDR3 is TGTGCCAGCAGCCCCCCCCTGGGGAAGGGTAATGGCTACACCTTC.

A few counts support this clonotype. The V gene is TRBV12-3 or TRBV12-4, the J gene TRBJ2-3; TRBD2 matches 8 bases. This CDR3 region has 15 residues. V lost 3 bases and J lost 4; bases outside the gene matches: 6. CDR3 DNA sequence: TGTGCCAGCAGTTTTATAGCGGGAATCGCAGATACGCAGTATTTT. It translates to CASSFIAGIADTQYF.

The gene calls are TRBV5-1 and TRBJ2-6, with 9 bases that match TRBD1. There are 18 residues in the CDR3. CDR1 and CDR2 from the germline V gene are SGHRS and YFSETQ. V lost 0 bases, J lost 0 bases, and 4 bases stayed unmatched. CDR3: CASSLVGQGSSGANVLTF. The DNA for the CDR3 is TGCGCCAGCAGCTTGGTAGGACAGGGGAGCTCTGGGGCCAACGTCCTGACTTTC.

The chain is built from TRBV10-2 and TRBJ2-7, with 9 nucleotides matching TRBD2. With 3 bases clipped from V and 7 bases from J, the junction kept 10 bases outside the gene matches. Germline lookup yields CDR1 WSHSY and CDR2 SAAADI. This CDR3 is built from 15 residues. CDR3 in amino acids: CASSDQVAGVGEQYF. The CDR3 nucleotides read TGCGCCAGCAGTGATCAGGTAGCGGGAGTGGGTGAGCAGTACTTC.

The table lists this clonotype with a few counts. The V gene is TRBV29-1, the J gene TRBJ2-5, with D maybe TRBD1 (5 bases). The V end was cut by 1 base, the J end by 0 bases, with 15 bases between. This CDR3 is built from 16 residues. Germline V CDR1 and CDR2: SQVTM, ANQGSEA. Here the CDR3 DNA reads TGCAGCGTTGAAGGCCCCCGTGACAGCAACCAAGAGACCCAGTACTTC. Its protein product is CSVEGPRDSNQETQYF.

The rearrangement uses TRBV12-3 or TRBV12-4 and TRBJ2-1, with a possible D match to TRBD1 (6 bases). Between the trimmed V and J ends, which lost 3 bases and 9 bases, there was a span of 12 bases. This CDR3 has 13 residues. The CDR3 sequence: CASSFQGPIEQFF. The CDR3 DNA reads as TGTGCCAGCAGTTTTCAGGGGCCCATTGAGCAGTTCTTC.